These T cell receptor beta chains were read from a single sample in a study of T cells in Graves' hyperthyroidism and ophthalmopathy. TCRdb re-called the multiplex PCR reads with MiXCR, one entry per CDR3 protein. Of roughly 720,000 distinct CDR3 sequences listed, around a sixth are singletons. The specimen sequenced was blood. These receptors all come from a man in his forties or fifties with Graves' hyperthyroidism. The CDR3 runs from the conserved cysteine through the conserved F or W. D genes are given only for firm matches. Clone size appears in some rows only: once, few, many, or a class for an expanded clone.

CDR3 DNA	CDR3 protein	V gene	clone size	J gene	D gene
TGTGCCAGCAGCCCCTCTACCGGGACTAGAACCGGGGAGCTGTTTTTT	CASSPSTGTRTGELFF	TRBV7-2	few	TRBJ2-2	TRBD2
TGTGCCAGCAGTCAGCCTGGTTTCGGGACCAATGAGCAGTTCTTC	CASSQPGFGTNEQFF	TRBV6-2/TRBV6-3	few	TRBJ2-1	NA
TGTGCCAGCTCCCGGAGGGATCCCTACAATGAGCAGTTCTTC	CASSRRDPYNEQFF	TRBV9	many	TRBJ2-1	NA
TGCAGTGCTAGAGGGACTTTTCCACCCCGAGAGACCCAGTACTTC	CSARGTFPPRETQYF	TRBV20-1	many	TRBJ2-5	NA
TGTGCCAACGGGCGACTAGCGCCTTTGAGTCTACGAGCAGCTGAAGCTTTCTTT	CANGRLAPLSLRAAEAFF	TRBV6-2/TRBV6-3	NA	TRBJ1-1	NA
TGTGCCAGCAGCTTCGAGGGACCTCCGGCTGAAGCTTTCTTT	CASSFEGPPAEAFF	TRBV7-8	many	TRBJ1-1	NA
TGTGCCAGCAGCCTGCCGGGACAGGGGAATTCTGGAAACACCATATATTTT	CASSLPGQGNSGNTIYF	TRBV3-1	few	TRBJ1-3	TRBD1
TGTGCCTGGAGTGCTCTCGGGACTGGCACAGATACGCAGTATTTT	CAWSALGTGTDTQYF	TRBV30	many	TRBJ2-3	NA
TGTGCTAGTGGTTTTGAGGGGACTGAAGCTTTCTTT	CASGFEGTEAFF	TRBV12-5	many	TRBJ1-1	NA
TGTGCCAGCAGACTACAGGGGGGTTCCTACAATGAGCAGTTCTTC	CASRLQGGSYNEQFF	TRBV2	NA	TRBJ2-1	TRBD1
TGTGCCAGCAGCGCGGGGGACAGGGGCGGGAGACCCCCAGAGACCCAGTACTTC	CASSAGDRGGRPPETQYF	TRBV9	many	TRBJ2-5	TRBD1
TGTGCCATCAGGGACACTAGCGGGGGCGAGACCCAGTACTTC	CAIRDTSGGETQYF	TRBV10-3	NA	TRBJ2-5	TRBD2
TGTGCCAGTACCAGGACTAGCGGGAGGGGGGAGCTGTTTTTT	CASTRTSGRGELFF	TRBV19	many	TRBJ2-2	TRBD2
TGTGCCAGCAGTTACTCTGGAGGGGCTAGCCTAATCTACGAGCAGTACTTC	CASSYSGGASLIYEQYF	TRBV6-5	many	TRBJ2-7	NA
TGTGCCAGCTCACCACCGAATTCGGGGGCTTACGAGCAGTACTTC	CASSPPNSGAYEQYF	TRBV18	few	TRBJ2-7	NA
TGTGCCAGCTGTTGTAACGGAGCCTACGAGCAGTACTTC	CASCCNGAYEQYF	TRBV2	many	TRBJ2-7	NA
TGTGCCAGCAGCCAAGATCAAGGCACTGAAGCTTTCTTT	CASSQDQGTEAFF	TRBV14	many	TRBJ1-1	NA
TGTGCCAGCAGTTTCGCGGAGAGCCCGGAGGAGCAGTACTTC	CASSFAESPEEQYF	TRBV12-3/TRBV12-4	many	TRBJ2-7	NA
TGTGCCAGCAGTTTTGAGGGGGCGGGGTACGAGCAGTACTTC	CASSFEGAGYEQYF	TRBV12-3/TRBV12-4	NA	TRBJ2-7	NA
TGTGCCACCCAGACCGAAGTAAATTCACCCCTCCACTTT	CATQTEVNSPLHF	TRBV2	many	TRBJ1-6	NA
TGTGCCAGCAGTGAGACATTAGCCCCCAACGAGCAGTACTTC	CASSETLAPNEQYF	TRBV2	many	TRBJ2-7	NA
TGTGCCACCAGTGATTTCGGCGGGAATGAGCAGTTCTTC	CATSDFGGNEQFF	TRBV24-1	NA	TRBJ2-1	NA
TGCGCCAGCAGCTTGGCGGCACTCGCCAATGAGCAGTTCTTC	CASSLAALANEQFF	TRBV5-1	many	TRBJ2-1	NA
TGCAGTGCTAGACCTAGCGGGAGGCCCCTGAATCGAGAGCAGTTCTTC	CSARPSGRPLNREQFF	TRBV20-1	NA	TRBJ2-1	TRBD2